The T cell receptor (beta chain) described here comes from a study of blood T cell repertoires in COVID-19. Original methodology: For nucleated cells, counts were estimated from reference gene primer amplification. Sequencing used immunoSEQ multiplex PCR; TCRdb keeps in-frame clones, though not all of them. The V and J calls and clone size come from that table; D and trimming were worked out from the DNA. Among 120,000 or so clones listed, about three quarters were seen once. V was clipped by 1 base and J by 5 bases, with 8 bases between them. The CDR3 is 13 residues long. Germline V gene lookup returns CDR1 LGHDT and CDR2 YNNKEL (reference sequence).

The chain joins TRBV3-1 (or the pseudogene TRBV3-2) to TRBJ2-5; D remains ambiguous. This receptor was taken from a woman in her sixties or seventies with acute or convalescent COVID-19. The sequenced material came from peripheral blood. The CDR3 DNA sequence: TGTGCCAGCAGCCAAGGGGTCGGGGAGACCCAGTACTTC. Protein: CASSQGVGETQYF.